Below, one TCR beta chain is given with its context. The CDR3 extends over 18 amino acids. Trimming pared 0 bases from V and 2 bases from J, leaving 20 bases between. The germline V gene has CDR1 MNHNS and CDR2 SASEGT. The entry originates in a study of blood T cell repertoires in COVID-19. TCRdb's table, derived via immunoSEQ multiplex PCR, lists solely in-frame clones and lacks some. The repertoire consists of about 310,000 clones, with roughly 89% occurring once and the leading ten covering approximately 4.7%. Input material: PBMCs or T cells enriched from blood (not recorded which). The TCR sequence derives from a man aged 55 to 70 who had recovered from COVID-19. The V call is TRBV6-1, the J call TRBJ2-7, with a weak D call TRBD1 (6 bases). In DNA, the CDR3 is TGTGCCAGCAGTGAAGCAGGGGGATGGGCAGGGCGAACCTACGAGCAGTACTTC. As protein: CASSEAGGWAGRTYEQYF.